This T cell receptor (beta chain) was recovered during a study of blood T cell repertoires in COVID-19. Original analysis: Amplified reference gene primers provided the basis for estimating nucleated cell counts. Assay: immunoSEQ multiplex PCR; the TCRdb copy retains only in-frame clones and omits some. D and trimming come from the DNA, and the V and J calls and clone size come from that table. The table records 200,000 to 250,000 clones, 84% of them present only once. The clonotype was recovered from a man between 45 and 60 years old with acute or convalescent COVID-19. The sequenced sample consisted of peripheral blood.

DNA of the CDR3: TGTGCCAGCAGCGTAGGTAGCTGGGACACCGGGGAGCTGTTTTTT. Amino acid sequence: CASSVGSWDTGELFF. The genes are TRBV9 and TRBJ2-2; no reliable D call. CDR3 length equals 15 residues. Trimming took off 0 bases at V and 3 bases at J, with 9 bases between the two ends. Germline assignment: CDR1 SGDLS and CDR2 YYNGEE.